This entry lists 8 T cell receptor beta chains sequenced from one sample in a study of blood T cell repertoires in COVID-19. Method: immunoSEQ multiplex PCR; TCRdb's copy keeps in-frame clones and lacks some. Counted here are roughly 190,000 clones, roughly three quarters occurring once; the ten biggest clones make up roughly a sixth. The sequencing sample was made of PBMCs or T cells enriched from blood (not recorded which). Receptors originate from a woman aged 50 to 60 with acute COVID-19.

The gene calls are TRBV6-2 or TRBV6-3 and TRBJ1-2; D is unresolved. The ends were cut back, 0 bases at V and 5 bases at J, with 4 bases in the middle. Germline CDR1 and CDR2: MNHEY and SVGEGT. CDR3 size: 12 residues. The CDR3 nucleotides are TGTGCCAGCAGTTACTCGAGATATGGCTACACCTTC. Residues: CASSYSRYGYTF.

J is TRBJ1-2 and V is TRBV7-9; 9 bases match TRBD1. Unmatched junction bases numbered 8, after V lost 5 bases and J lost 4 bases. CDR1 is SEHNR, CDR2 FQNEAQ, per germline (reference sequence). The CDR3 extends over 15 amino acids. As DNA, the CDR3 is TGTGCCAGCAGCGCTCCGGGACAGGGTCCCTATGGCTACACCTTC. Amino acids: CASSAPGQGPYGYTF.

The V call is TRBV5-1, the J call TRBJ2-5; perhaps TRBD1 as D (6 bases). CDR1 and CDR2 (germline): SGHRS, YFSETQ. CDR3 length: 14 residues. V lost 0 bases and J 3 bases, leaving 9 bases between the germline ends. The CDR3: CASSLGAGEETQYF. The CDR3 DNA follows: TGCGCCAGCAGCTTGGGGGCAGGGGAAGAGACCCAGTACTTC.

CDR3 sequence: CASSQGTHPSLHF. In nucleotides, the CDR3 is TGTGCCAGCAGCCAGGGGACACATCCTAGTCTCCACTTT. The genes are TRBV14 and TRBJ1-6, with TRBD1 as a possible D gene (6 bases). V was clipped by 3 bases and J by 16 bases, with 16 bases between them. Germline CDR1 SGHDN, CDR2 FVKESK. The CDR3 length is 13 residues.

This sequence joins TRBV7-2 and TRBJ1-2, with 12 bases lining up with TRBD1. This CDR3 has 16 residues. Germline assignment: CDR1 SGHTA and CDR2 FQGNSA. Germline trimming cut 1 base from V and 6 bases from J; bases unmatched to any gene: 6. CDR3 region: CASSLGGTGGLDGYTF. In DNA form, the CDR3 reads TGTGCCAGCAGCTTAGGGGGGACAGGGGGCTTGGATGGCTACACCTTC.

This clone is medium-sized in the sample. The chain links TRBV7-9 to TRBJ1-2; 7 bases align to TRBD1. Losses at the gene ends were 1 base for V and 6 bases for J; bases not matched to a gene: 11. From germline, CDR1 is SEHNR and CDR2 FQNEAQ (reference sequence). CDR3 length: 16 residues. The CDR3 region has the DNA TGTGCCAGCAGCTTAGAGGCCGTGACAGGGTATGATGGCTACACCTTC. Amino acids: CASSLEAVTGYDGYTF. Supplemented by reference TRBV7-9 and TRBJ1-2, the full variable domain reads DTGVSQNPRHKITKRGQNVTFRCDPISEHNRLYWYRQTLGQGPEFLTYFQNEAQLEKSRLLSDRFSAERPKGSFSTLEIQRTEQGDSAMYLCASSLEAVTGYDGYTFGSGTRLTVV.

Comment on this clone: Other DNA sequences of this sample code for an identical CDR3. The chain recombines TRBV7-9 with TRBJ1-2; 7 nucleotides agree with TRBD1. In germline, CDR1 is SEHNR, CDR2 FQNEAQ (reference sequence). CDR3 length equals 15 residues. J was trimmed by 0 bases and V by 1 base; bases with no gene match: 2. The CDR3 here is CASSLETGSNYGYTF. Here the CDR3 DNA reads TGTGCCAGCAGCTTAGAGACAGGGTCTAACTATGGCTACACCTTC.

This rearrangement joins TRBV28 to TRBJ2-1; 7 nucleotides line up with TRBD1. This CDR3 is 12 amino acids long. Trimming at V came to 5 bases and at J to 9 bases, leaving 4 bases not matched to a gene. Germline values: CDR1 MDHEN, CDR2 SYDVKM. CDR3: CASSRQGLEQFF. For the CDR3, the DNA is TGTGCCAGCAGTAGACAGGGTCTTGAGCAGTTCTTC.